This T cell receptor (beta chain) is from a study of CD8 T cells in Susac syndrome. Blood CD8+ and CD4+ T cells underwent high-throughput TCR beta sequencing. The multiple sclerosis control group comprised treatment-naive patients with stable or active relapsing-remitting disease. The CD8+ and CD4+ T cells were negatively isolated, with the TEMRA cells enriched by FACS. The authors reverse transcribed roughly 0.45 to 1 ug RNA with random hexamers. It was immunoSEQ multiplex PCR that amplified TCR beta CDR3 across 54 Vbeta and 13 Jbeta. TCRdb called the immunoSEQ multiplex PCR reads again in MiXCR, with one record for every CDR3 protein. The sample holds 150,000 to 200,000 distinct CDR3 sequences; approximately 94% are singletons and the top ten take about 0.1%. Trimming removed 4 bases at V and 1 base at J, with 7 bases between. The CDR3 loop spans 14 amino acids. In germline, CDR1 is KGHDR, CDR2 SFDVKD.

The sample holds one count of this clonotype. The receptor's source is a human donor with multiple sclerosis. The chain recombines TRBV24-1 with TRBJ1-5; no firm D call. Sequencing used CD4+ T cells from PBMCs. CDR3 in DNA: TGTGCCACCAGTGACGCACAAAGCAATCAGCCCCAGCATTTT. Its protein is CATSDAQSNQPQHF.